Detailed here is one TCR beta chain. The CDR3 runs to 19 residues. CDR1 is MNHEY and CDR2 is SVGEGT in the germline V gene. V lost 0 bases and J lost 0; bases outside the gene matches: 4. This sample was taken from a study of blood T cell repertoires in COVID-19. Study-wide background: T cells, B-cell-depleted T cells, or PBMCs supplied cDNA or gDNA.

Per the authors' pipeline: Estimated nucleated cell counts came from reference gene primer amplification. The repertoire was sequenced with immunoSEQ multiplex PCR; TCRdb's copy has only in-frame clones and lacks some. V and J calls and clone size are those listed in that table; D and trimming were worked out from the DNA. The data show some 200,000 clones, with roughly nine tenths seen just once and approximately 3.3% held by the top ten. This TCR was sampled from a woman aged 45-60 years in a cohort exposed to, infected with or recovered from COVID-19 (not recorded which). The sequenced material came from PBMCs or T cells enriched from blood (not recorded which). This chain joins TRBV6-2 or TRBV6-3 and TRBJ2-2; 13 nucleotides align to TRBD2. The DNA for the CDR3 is TGTGCCAGCAGTTACTCTGGACTAGCGGGGGCGACGAACACCGGGGAGCTGTTTTTT. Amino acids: CASSYSGLAGATNTGELFF.